This T cell receptor (beta chain) was profiled in a study of blood T cells in healthy people across ages. Overall study findings and caveats: Older age coincided with a roughly linear decline in TCR beta diversity per million T cells.

CDR1 and CDR2 (germline): SEHNR, FQNEAQ (reference sequence). V lost 3 bases, J lost 3 bases, and 13 bases lay in between. The CDR3 sequence is 15 residues long. Alongside a J-beta primer mix, a sample-barcoded 5' primer served in a second PCR lasting roughly 7 to 11 cycles. Each cDNA molecule was tagged by a template-switch adaptor that had 12 random nucleotides. In TCRdb, the 5' RACE reads were re-called with MiXCR into one record per CDR3 protein. Of some 1.8 million distinct CDR3 sequences in the sample, 35% to 50% were seen once. Worth noting for this clonotype: Its antigen is as yet unknown.

The TCR sequence derives from a human donor in good health. The rearrangement links TRBV7-9 to TRBJ2-3, with D hard to call. The specimen sequenced was blood. This CDR3 reads CASSFPLAETDTQYF. DNA of the CDR3: TGTGCCAGCAGCTTCCCCCTCGCGGAAACAGATACGCAGTATTTT.